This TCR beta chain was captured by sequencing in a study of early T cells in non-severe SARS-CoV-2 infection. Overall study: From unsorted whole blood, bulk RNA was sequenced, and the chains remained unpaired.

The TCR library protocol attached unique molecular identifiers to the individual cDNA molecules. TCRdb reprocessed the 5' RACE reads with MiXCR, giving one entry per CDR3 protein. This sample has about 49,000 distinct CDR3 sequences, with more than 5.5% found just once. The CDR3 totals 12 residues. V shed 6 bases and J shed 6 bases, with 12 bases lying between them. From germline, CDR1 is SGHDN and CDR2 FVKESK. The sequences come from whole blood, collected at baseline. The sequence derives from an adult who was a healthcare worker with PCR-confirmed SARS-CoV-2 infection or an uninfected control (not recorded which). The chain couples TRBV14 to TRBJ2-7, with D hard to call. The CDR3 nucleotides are TGTGCCAGCAGTCCTACCCGTGGCGAGCAGTACTTC. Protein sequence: CASSPTRGEQYF.